The clone carrying this T cell receptor (beta chain) was counted between two and nine times. Its target is not known. The record originates from a study of cytomegalovirus exposure and HLA in healthy donors. Study results and caveats: It was reported in a later analysis that an Asian-associated ancestry cluster showed fewer N-insertions than the roughly 670-donor mean. Cytomegalovirus-associated status was assigned to about 180 TCR beta chains. With later analysis, a missense DCLRE1C variant became linked to TCR beta V- and J-gene trimming.

Amplification used 60 Vbeta primers and 13 Jbeta primers. Clones were sequenced by immunoSEQ multiplex PCR, and TCRdb holds only the in-frame ones, with some missing. The profile covers around 160,000 clones, with around three quarters appearing a single time and about 2.9% taken by the ten largest. At the time of sampling, donors were nominally healthy, though unrecorded immune exposures were likely. This CDR3 has 19 residues. Germline V gives CDR1 MDHEN, CDR2 SYDVKM. The V gene end was trimmed by 5 bases and the J gene end by 2 bases; junction bases not matched to a gene: 17. Sequencing was done on a sample of PBMCs. V usage is TRBV28 and J usage is TRBJ2-3, with 9 nucleotides matching TRBD2. The receptor was isolated from a man in his forties in good health and CMV-seropositive. The CDR3 region is CASSPFSGRGTAPTDTQYF. The DNA of the CDR3 is TGTGCCAGCAGTCCCTTTAGCGGGAGAGGGACCGCTCCCACAGATACGCAGTATTTT.